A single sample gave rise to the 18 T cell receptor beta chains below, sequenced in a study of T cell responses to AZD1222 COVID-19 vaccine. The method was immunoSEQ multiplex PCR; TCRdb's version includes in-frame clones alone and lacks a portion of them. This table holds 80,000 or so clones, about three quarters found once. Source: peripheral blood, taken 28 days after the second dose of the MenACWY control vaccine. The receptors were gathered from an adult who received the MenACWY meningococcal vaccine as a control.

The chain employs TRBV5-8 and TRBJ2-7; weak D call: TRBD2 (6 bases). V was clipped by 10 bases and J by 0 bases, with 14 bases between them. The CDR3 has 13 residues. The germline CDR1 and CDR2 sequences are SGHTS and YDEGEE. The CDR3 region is CASWDGSSYEQYF. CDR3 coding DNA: TGTGCCTCCTGGGACGGGAGCTCCTACGAGCAGTACTTC.

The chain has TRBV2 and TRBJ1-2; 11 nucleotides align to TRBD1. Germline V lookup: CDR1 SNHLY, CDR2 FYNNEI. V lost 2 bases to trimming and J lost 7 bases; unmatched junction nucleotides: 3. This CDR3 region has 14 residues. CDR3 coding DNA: TGTGCCAGCAGTGAATCGGACAGGGGGCTTGGCTACACCTTC. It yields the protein CASSESDRGLGYTF.

The CDR3 DNA is TGTGCCAGCTCACCGGGGCAAGGCTACACCTTC. Protein: CASSPGQGYTF. The rearrangement joins TRBV18 to TRBJ1-2; perhaps TRBD1 as D (5 bases). This CDR3 has 11 residues. Germline assignment: CDR1 KGHSH and CDR2 LQKENI. Trimming left V 3 bases short and J 8 bases short, with 7 bases between. Using reference TRBV18 and TRBJ1-2 for the parts outside the CDR3, the full variable domain is NAGVMQNPRHLVRRRGQEARLRCSPMKGHSHVYWYRQLPEEGLKFMVYLQKENIIDESGMPKERFSAEFPKEGPSILRIQQVVRGDSAAYFCASSPGQGYTFGSGTRLTVV.

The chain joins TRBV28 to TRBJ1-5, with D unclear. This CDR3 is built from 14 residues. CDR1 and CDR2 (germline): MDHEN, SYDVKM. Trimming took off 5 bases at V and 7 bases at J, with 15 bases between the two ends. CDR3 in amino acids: CASSTTSVRQPQHF. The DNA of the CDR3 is TGTGCCAGCAGTACAACATCCGTACGGCAGCCCCAGCATTTT.

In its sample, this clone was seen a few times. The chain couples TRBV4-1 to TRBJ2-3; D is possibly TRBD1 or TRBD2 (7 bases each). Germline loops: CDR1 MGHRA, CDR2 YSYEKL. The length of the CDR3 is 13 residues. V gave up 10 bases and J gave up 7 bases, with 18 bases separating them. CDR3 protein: CATRGGSGNTQYF. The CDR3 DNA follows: TGCGCCACCAGGGGGGGTTCGGGGAATACGCAGTATTTT.

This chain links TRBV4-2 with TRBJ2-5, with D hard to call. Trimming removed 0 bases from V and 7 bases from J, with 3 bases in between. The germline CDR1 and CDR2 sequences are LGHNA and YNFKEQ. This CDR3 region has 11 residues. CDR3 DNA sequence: TGTGCCAGCAGCCAAGATAGGACCCAGTACTTC. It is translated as CASSQDRTQYF.

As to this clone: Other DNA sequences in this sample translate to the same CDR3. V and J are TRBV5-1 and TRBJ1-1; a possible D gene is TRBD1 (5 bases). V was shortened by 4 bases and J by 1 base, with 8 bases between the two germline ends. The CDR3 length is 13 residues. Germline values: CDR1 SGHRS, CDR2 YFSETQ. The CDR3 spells CASSLTGNTEAFF. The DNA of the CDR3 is TGCGCCAGCAGCCTCACAGGGAACACTGAAGCTTTCTTT. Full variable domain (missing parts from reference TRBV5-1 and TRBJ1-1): KAGVTQTPRYLIKTRGQQVTLSCSPISGHRSVSWYQQTPGQGLQFLFEYFSETQRNKGNFPGRFSGRQFSNSRSEMNVSTLELGDSALYLCASSLTGNTEAFFGQGTRLTVV.

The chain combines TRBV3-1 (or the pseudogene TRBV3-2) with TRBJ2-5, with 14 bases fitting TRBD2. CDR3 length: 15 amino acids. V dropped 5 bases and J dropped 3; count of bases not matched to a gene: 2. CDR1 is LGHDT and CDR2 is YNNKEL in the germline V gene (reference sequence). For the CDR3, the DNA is TGTGCCAGCAGCAGGGGACTAGCGGGAGAAGAGACCCAGTACTTC. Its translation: CASSRGLAGEETQYF.

CDR3 residues: CSVRRESSYEQYF. CDR3 bases: TGCAGCGTTCGACGGGAGAGCTCCTACGAGCAGTACTTC. V usage is TRBV29-1 and J usage is TRBJ2-7, with TRBD2 as a possible D gene (6 bases). The CDR3 runs 13 residues. Deletions cut 5 bases from V and 0 bases from J, with 11 bases between. Germline V gene data show CDR1 as SQVTM and CDR2 as ANQGSEA.

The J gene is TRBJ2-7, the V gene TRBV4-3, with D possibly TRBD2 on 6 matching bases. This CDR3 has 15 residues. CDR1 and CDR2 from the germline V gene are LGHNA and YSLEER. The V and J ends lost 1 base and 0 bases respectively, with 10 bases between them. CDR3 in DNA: TGCGCCAGCAGCCAAGGTGTGGGGGGCTCCTACGAGCAGTACTTC. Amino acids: CASSQGVGGSYEQYF.

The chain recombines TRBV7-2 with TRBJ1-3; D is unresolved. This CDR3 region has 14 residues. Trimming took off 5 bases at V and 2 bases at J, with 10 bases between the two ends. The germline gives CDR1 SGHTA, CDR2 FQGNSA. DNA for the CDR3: TGTGCCAGCAGCCCCGGGCTAACTGGAAACACCATATATTTT. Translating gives CASSPGLTGNTIYF.

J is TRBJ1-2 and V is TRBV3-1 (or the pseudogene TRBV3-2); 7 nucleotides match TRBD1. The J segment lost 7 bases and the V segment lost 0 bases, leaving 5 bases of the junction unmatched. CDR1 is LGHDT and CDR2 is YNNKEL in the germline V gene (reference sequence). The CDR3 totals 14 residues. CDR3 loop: CASSQDRGPGGYTF. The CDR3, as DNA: TGTGCCAGCAGCCAAGATAGGGGGCCGGGTGGCTACACCTTC.

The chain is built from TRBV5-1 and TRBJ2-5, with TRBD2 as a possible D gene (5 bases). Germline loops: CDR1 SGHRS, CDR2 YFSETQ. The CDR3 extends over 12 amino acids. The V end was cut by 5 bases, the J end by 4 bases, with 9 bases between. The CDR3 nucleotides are TGCGCCAGCAGTCAACGGGGAGAGACCCAGTACTTC. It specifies CASSQRGETQYF.

CDR3 nucleotide sequence: TGTGCCAGCCCGACAGGGGGCTCACCAAACTATGGCTACACCTTC. This sequence encodes CASPTGGSPNYGYTF. V gene TRBV2 combines with J gene TRBJ1-2; 10 bases match TRBD1. The CDR3 spans 15 residues. Losses at the gene ends were 8 bases for V and 2 bases for J; bases not matched to a gene: 8. Per germline, CDR1 SNHLY and CDR2 FYNNEI. Looking up the rest from reference TRBV2 and TRBJ1-2 gives the full variable domain: EPEVTQTPSHQVTQMGQEVILRCVPISNHLYFYWYRQILGQKVEFLVSFYNNEISEKSEIFDDQFSVERPDGSNFTLKIRSTKLEDSAMYFCASPTGGSPNYGYTFGSGTRLTVV.

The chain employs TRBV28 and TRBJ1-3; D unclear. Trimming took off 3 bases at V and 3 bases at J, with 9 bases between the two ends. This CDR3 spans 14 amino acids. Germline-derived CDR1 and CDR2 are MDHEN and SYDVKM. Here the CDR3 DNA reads TGTGCCAGCAGTTTTCGAGGCGGTGGAAACACCATATATTTT. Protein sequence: CASSFRGGGNTIYF.

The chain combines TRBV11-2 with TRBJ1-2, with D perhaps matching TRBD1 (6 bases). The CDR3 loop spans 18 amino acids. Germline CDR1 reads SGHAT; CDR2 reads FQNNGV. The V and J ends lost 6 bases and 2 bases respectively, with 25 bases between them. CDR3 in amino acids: CASRAAWDNSNLNYGYTF. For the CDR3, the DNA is TGTGCCAGCAGGGCGGCCTGGGACAACTCGAATTTGAACTATGGCTACACCTTC.

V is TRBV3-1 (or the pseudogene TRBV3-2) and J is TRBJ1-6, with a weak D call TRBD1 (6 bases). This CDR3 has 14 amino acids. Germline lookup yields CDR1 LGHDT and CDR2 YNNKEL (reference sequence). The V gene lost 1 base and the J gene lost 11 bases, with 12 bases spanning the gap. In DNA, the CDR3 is TGTGCCAGCAGCCAAGTAAACAGGGTGCCACCCCTCCACTTT. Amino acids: CASSQVNRVPPLHF.

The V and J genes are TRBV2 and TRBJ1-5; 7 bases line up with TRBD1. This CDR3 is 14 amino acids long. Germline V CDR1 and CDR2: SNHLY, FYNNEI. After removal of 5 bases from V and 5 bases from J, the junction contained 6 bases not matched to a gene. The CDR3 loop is CASSRGQVDQPQHF. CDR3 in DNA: TGTGCCAGCAGTAGAGGACAGGTGGATCAGCCCCAGCATTTT.